These T cell receptor beta chains were read from a single sample in a study of beta chain features in type 1 diabetes. Produced via immunoSEQ multiplex PCR; TCRdb's table is partial and in-frame only. The sample includes over 300,000 clones, 9.3% seen only once; the top ten take roughly 0.99%. Sequencing was performed on central memory CD4+ T cells from blood. The receptor source for this set is a man between 25 and 39 years old with type 1 diabetes. CDR3s include the opening cysteine and the closing phenylalanine or tryptophan. The D gene is left open where the match is weak. Clone size appears in some rows only: once, few, many, or a class for an expanded clone.

j_gene	v_gene	d_gene	abundance	CDR3aa	CDR3nt
TRBJ2-1	TRBV9	TRBD2	.	CASSVEDSLRGGQENEQFF	TGTGCCAGCAGCGTAGAGGATAGTTTGCGGGGGGGCCAAGAGAATGAGCAGTTCTTC
TRBJ1-1	TRBV20-1	TRBD1	.	CSAGGQGGAFF	TGCAGTGCTGGGGGACAGGGTGGCGCTTTCTTT
TRBJ1-5	TRBV27	TRBD1	.	CASSPYYRGYNQPQHF	TGTGCCAGCAGTCCCTACTACAGGGGATACAATCAGCCCCAGCATTTT
TRBJ2-7	TRBV6-4	.	.	CASMTGAYEQYF	TGTGCCAGCATGACCGGGGCCTACGAGCAGTACTTC
TRBJ1-4	TRBV28	.	few	CASSLAGALNEKLFF	TGTGCCAGCAGTTTAGCGGGGGCCCTTAATGAAAAACTGTTTTTT
TRBJ2-3	TRBV28	TRBD2	many	CASSLTSGTDTQYF	TGTGCCAGCAGTTTAACTAGCGGTACAGATACGCAGTATTTT
TRBJ1-2	TRBV7-9	.	.	CASSFRGGYTF	TGTGCCAGCAGCTTCAGGGGCGGCTACACCTTC
TRBJ2-4	TRBV4-3	.	few	CASSHSHIPKNIQYF	TGCGCCAGCAGCCATAGCCATATACCCAAAAACATTCAGTACTTC
TRBJ1-3	TRBV18	TRBD1	few	CASSPPKGTGGQRNTIYF	TGTGCCAGCTCACCACCGAAGGGGACAGGGGGTCAGAGAAACACCATATATTTT
TRBJ1-2	TRBV6-5	.	few	CASSYSNTGGQGYTF	TGTGCCAGCAGTTACTCGAATACCGGGGGACAAGGCTACACCTTC
TRBJ1-1	TRBV6-6	.	.	CASSYKAMNTEAFF	TGTGCCAGCAGTTACAAAGCCATGAACACTGAAGCTTTCTTT
TRBJ2-2	TRBV27	TRBD1	.	CASSFSGTVTGELFF	TGTGCCAGCAGTTTTTCGGGGACAGTCACCGGGGAGCTGTTTTTT
TRBJ1-6	TRBV5-1	.	few	CASSLGQRDSPLHF	TGCGCCAGCAGCTTGGGACAGAGGGATTCACCCCTCCACTTT
TRBJ1-1	TRBV28	.	.	CASSSTGQRTEAFF	TGTGCCAGCAGTAGTACAGGGCAGAGAACTGAAGCTTTCTTT
TRBJ2-2	TRBV29-1	.	.	CSVGVGAGTGELFF	TGCAGCGTTGGTGTAGGGGCAGGGACCGGGGAGCTGTTTTTT
TRBJ2-3	TRBV7-9	.	.	CASSLAGTPSTDTQYF	TGTGCCAGCAGCTTAGCTGGGACACCTAGCACAGATACGCAGTATTTT
TRBJ2-3	TRBV7-2	TRBD2	.	CASSFDPLSRGGTDTQYF	TGTGCCAGCAGCTTTGACCCCTTATCCCGGGGGGGCACAGATACGCAGTATTTT
TRBJ2-2	TRBV5-1	.	.	CASSSLGPANTGELFF	TGCGCCAGCAGCTCCTTAGGACCGGCGAACACCGGGGAGCTGTTTTTT
TRBJ2-3	TRBV4-3	TRBD2	.	CASSVNSGHTQYF	TGCGCCAGCAGCGTAAATAGCGGGCATACGCAGTATTTT
TRBJ2-5	TRBV29-1	TRBD1	few	CSGKRTGPGTQYF	TGCAGCGGCAAAAGGACAGGCCCCGGGACCCAGTACTTC
TRBJ2-2	TRBV6-5	TRBD1	once	CASSFDRGQDTGELFF	TGTGCCAGCAGTTTTGACAGGGGGCAGGACACCGGGGAGCTGTTTTTT
TRBJ1-4	TRBV7-2	.	.	CASSAGQNNDEKLFF	TGTGCCAGCAGCGCGGGACAAAATAATGATGAAAAACTGTTTTTT
TRBJ2-3	TRBV25-1	.	few	CASRGHSTDTQYF	TGTGCCAGCAGAGGACATTCCACAGATACGCAGTATTTT
TRBJ2-3	TRBV9	.	many	CASSVQIDPGRRDTQYF	TGTGCCAGCAGCGTCCAAATCGACCCTGGACGGCGGGATACGCAGTATTTT
TRBJ2-3	TRBV7-9	TRBD2	.	CASSLVLSAGAHQYF	TGTGCCAGCAGCTTAGTCCTCTCAGCGGGGGCCCACCAGTATTTT
TRBJ2-2	TRBV7-2	.	few	CASSFTPFTGELFF	TGTGCCAGCAGCTTCACTCCGTTCACCGGGGAGCTGTTTTTT
TRBJ2-3	TRBV5-1	TRBD1	.	CASSMGQLSTDTQYF	TGCGCCAGCAGCATGGGACAGCTAAGCACAGATACGCAGTATTTT
TRBJ1-2	TRBV10-3	TRBD1	.	CAISDPDRDHGYTF	TGTGCCATCAGTGATCCCGACAGGGACCATGGCTACACCTTC
TRBJ2-3	TRBV7-9	TRBD1	.	CASSRGTGAADTQYF	TGTGCCAGCAGCCGGGGGACAGGGGCAGCAGATACGCAGTATTTT
TRBJ2-1	TRBV14	TRBD2	.	CASSRDYYNEQFF	TGTGCCAGCAGCCGGGACTATTACAATGAGCAGTTCTTC
TRBJ1-2	TRBV7-9	.	many	CASDRDGREMSYTF	TGTGCCAGTGACCGGGACGGGCGTGAAATGAGCTACACCTTC
TRBJ2-7	TRBV18	.	few	CACSQDRDSLEQYF	TGTGCCTGCTCTCAAGACAGGGACTCCCTCGAGCAGTACTTC